These 23 T cell receptor beta chains were all obtained from the same sample, sequenced in a study of preoperative IRX-2 immunotherapy in early breast cancer. Clones were read by immunoSEQ multiplex PCR, and TCRdb kept only the in-frame ones, dropping some. The sample shows about 89,000 clones, 86% of them seen only once. Indicated treatment: preoperative locoregional IRX-2 cytokine immunotherapy. The source was tumor tissue, collected after IRX-2 immunotherapy. These receptors came from a human donor with breast cancer.

The count of this clone is one. The chain carries TRBV28 and TRBJ1-1; maybe TRBD1 (5 bases). Germline loops: CDR1 MDHEN, CDR2 SYDVKM. V shed 8 bases and J shed 6 bases, with 13 bases lying between them. The CDR3 extends over 12 amino acids. CDR3: CASLVPGAEAFF. In DNA form, the CDR3 reads TGTGCCAGCCTGGTCCCGGGGGCTGAAGCTTTCTTT.

V gene TRBV15 combines with J gene TRBJ2-3, with 11 bases fitting TRBD2. The CDR3 consists of 17 residues. The V and J ends lost 2 bases and 2 bases, in that order; junction bases with no gene match: 6. Germline V CDR1 and CDR2: LNHNV, YYDKDF (reference sequence). For the CDR3, the DNA is TGTGCCACCAGCAGATCCCCGGGACTAGCGGTCACAGATACGCAGTATTTT. It encodes CATSRSPGLAVTDTQYF.

V usage is TRBV7-2 and J usage is TRBJ1-3, with a tentative D call TRBD1 (6 bases). V lost 2 bases, J lost 0 bases, and 14 bases lay in between. CDR1 is SGHTA and CDR2 is FQGNSA in the germline V gene. The CDR3 is 17 residues long. The CDR3 DNA reads TGTGCCAGCAGCTTAACGTCGGGGGCGAGCTCTGGAAACACCATATATTTT. Protein: CASSLTSGASSGNTIYF.

The chain joins TRBV19 to TRBJ2-2, with 8 positions matching TRBD1. Germline V gives CDR1 LNHDA, CDR2 SQIVND (reference sequence). This CDR3 has 15 amino acids. V was clipped by 10 bases and J by 1 base; unmatched bases: 8. The CDR3 sequence: CAIKPGTGNTGELFF. DNA for the CDR3: TGTGCCATCAAACCCGGGACAGGGAACACCGGGGAGCTGTTTTTT.

The chain carries TRBV30 and TRBJ2-2; D gene uncertain. Germline V lookup: CDR1 GTSNPN, CDR2 SVGIG (reference sequence). CDR3 length equals 11 residues. Trimming shortened V by 1 base and J by 6 bases, and 3 bases separated the two germline ends. CDR3 DNA sequence: TGTGCCTGGAGTGGGCCCGGGGAGCTGTTTTTT. It yields the protein CAWSGPGELFF. Based on the CDR3 plus reference TRBV30 and TRBJ2-2, the full variable domain is SQTIHQWPATLVQPVGSPLSLECTVEGTSNPNLYWYRQAAGRGLQLLFYSVGIGQISSEVPQNLSASRPQDRQFILSSKKLLLSDSGFYLCAWSGPGELFFGEGSRLTVL.

The chain uses TRBV30 and TRBJ1-5, with D hard to call. CDR1 and CDR2 (germline): GTSNPN, SVGIG (reference sequence). The ends were cut back, 2 bases at V and 2 bases at J, with 13 bases in the middle. This CDR3 is 15 amino acids long. The CDR3 nucleotides are TGTGCCTGGAGTCCCCGGGCTTCGGGCAATCAGCCCCAGCATTTT. This sequence encodes CAWSPRASGNQPQHF.

This clone was detected only once. This chain uses TRBV28 with TRBJ1-4, with D perhaps matching TRBD1 (5 bases). Trimming cost V 4 bases and J 0 bases, with 12 bases left between them. Looked up from germline, CDR1 is MDHEN and CDR2 is SYDVKM. The CDR3 runs to 16 residues. The CDR3 sequence is CASSSGTVATNEKLFF. DNA for the CDR3: TGTGCCAGCAGTTCCGGGACGGTTGCAACTAATGAAAAACTGTTTTTT.

The chain recombines TRBV5-1 with TRBJ1-4; 7 bases are a match to TRBD1. V was pared by 1 base and J by 4 bases, with 1 base of the junction left unmatched. Per germline, CDR1 SGHRS and CDR2 YFSETQ. The CDR3 covers 14 residues. In DNA, the CDR3 is TGCGCCAGCAGCTTGCCAGGGGGTAATGAAAAACTGTTTTTT. Protein product: CASSLPGGNEKLFF.

This clone was recorded once. The gene calls are TRBV19 and TRBJ1-2; D call uncertain. CDR1 is LNHDA and CDR2 is SQIVND in the germline V gene (reference sequence). Trimming took 1 base from V and 7 from J, leaving 7 bases between them. This CDR3 is 12 amino acids long. CDR3 residues: CASSIGGSGYTF. The CDR3 DNA sequence: TGTGCCAGTAGTATAGGAGGGTCTGGCTACACCTTC.

The V call is TRBV28, the J call TRBJ1-2; D not certain. Looked up from germline, CDR1 is MDHEN and CDR2 is SYDVKM. Deletions cut 3 bases from V and 4 bases from J, with 9 bases between. The CDR3 consists of 13 residues. The CDR3 spells CASSLKGLYGYTF. The CDR3 DNA follows: TGTGCCAGCAGTTTGAAAGGGCTCTATGGCTACACCTTC.

The chain links TRBV5-1 to TRBJ1-2; D is unclear. Germline V gene data show CDR1 as SGHRS and CDR2 as YFSETQ. The V end was cut by 1 base, the J end by 4 bases, with 14 bases between. The CDR3 runs 15 residues. The DNA for the CDR3 is TGCGCCAGCAGCTTGCACCCCGAGGGTGTCTATGGCTACACCTTC. Translation gives CASSLHPEGVYGYTF.

The chain couples TRBV6-8 to TRBJ1-5, with 8 bases matching TRBD1. The V gene's germline CDR1 is MNHGY and CDR2 SAAAGT. The CDR3 has 15 residues. After removal of 5 bases from V and 2 bases from J, the junction contained 5 bases not matched to a gene. The CDR3 DNA is TGTGCCAGCAGTCGGACGGACAGGGGCAATCAGCCCCAGCATTTT. It encodes CASSRTDRGNQPQHF.

This chain uses TRBV18 with TRBJ1-2; 7 bases fit TRBD1. Germline V CDR1 and CDR2: KGHSH, LQKENI. The CDR3 runs to 14 residues. After removal of 3 bases from V and 4 bases from J, the junction contained 5 bases not matched to a gene. CDR3 residues: CASSPPGGFYGYTF. CDR3 DNA: TGTGCCAGCTCACCGCCAGGGGGGTTCTATGGCTACACCTTC.

The chain employs TRBV5-1 and TRBJ1-3, with TRBD1 matching 7 bases. CDR3 size: 14 residues. The V gene's germline CDR1 is SGHRS and CDR2 YFSETQ. Trimming at V came to 4 bases and at J to 6 bases, leaving 7 bases not matched to a gene. CDR3 nucleotides: TGCGCCAGCAGCCCCGACAGGGCTGCAAACACCATATATTTT. Amino acids: CASSPDRAANTIYF.

The chain links TRBV19 to TRBJ2-2; 10 bases fit TRBD1. With 5 bases clipped from V and 7 bases from J, the junction kept 10 bases outside the gene matches. The germline V gene encodes CDR1 LNHDA and CDR2 SQIVND (reference sequence). The CDR3 runs 16 residues. This CDR3 is CASSPGTGVAHGELFF. CDR3 DNA sequence: TGTGCCAGTAGTCCCGGGACAGGGGTCGCCCACGGGGAGCTGTTTTTT.

The J gene is TRBJ2-7, the V gene TRBV5-1; D is undetermined. This CDR3 is built from 15 residues. Germline-derived CDR1 and CDR2 are SGHRS and YFSETQ. V lost 0 bases to trimming and J lost 1 base, with 11 bases between them. The CDR3 DNA reads as TGCGCCAGCAGCTTGGATCTCATCTCGTCCTACGAGCAGTACTTC. Encoded protein: CASSLDLISSYEQYF.

This clone was seen a single time. CDR3 in DNA: TGTGCCAGCTCATGGGAGGGGAGGGGCTACGAGCAGTACTTC. The encoded protein is CASSWEGRGYEQYF. The chain joins TRBV18 to TRBJ2-7; 7 bases map to TRBD2. The J segment lost 3 bases and the V segment lost 5 bases, leaving 7 bases of the junction unmatched. Germline lookup yields CDR1 KGHSH and CDR2 LQKENI. The CDR3 consists of 14 residues.

The genes are TRBV14 and TRBJ2-5, with 7 nucleotides matching TRBD1. The CDR3 length is 15 residues. Losses at the gene ends were 0 bases for V and 4 bases for J; bases not matched to a gene: 5. CDR1 is SGHDN, CDR2 FVKESK, per germline. In DNA, the CDR3 is TGTGCCAGCAGCCAAGACCTTACAGGGGTAGAGACCCAGTACTTC. It yields the protein CASSQDLTGVETQYF.

J is TRBJ2-1 and V is TRBV7-7; D not resolved. Germline V CDR1 and CDR2: SSHAT, FNYEAQ (reference sequence). Trimming removed 5 bases at V and 3 bases at J, with 11 bases between. The CDR3 consists of 14 residues. CDR3 in amino acids: CASSADLVYNEQFF. Here the CDR3 DNA reads TGTGCCAGCAGCGCAGATCTCGTCTACAATGAGCAGTTCTTC.

This chain links TRBV19 with TRBJ2-3, with 8 positions matching TRBD1. Trimming took 4 bases from V and 6 from J; bases not matched to a gene: 6. CDR3 size: 14 residues. Looked up from germline, CDR1 is LNHDA and CDR2 is SQIVND (reference sequence). Here the CDR3 reads CASSTGQAYDTQYF. In DNA, the CDR3 is TGTGCCAGTAGTACGGGACAGGCCTATGATACGCAGTATTTT. The entire variable domain, with the rest obtained from reference TRBV19 and TRBJ2-3, is as follows: DGGITQSPKYLFRKEGQNVTLSCEQNLNHDAMYWYRQDPGQGLRLIYYSQIVNDFQKGDIAEGYSVSREKKESFPLTVTSAQKNPTAFYLCASSTGQAYDTQYFGPGTRLTVL.

The rearrangement uses TRBV19 and TRBJ2-7, with D perhaps given as TRBD1 or TRBD2 (5 bases each). The germline V and J ends were trimmed by 4 bases and 6 bases, with 10 bases remaining between them. Germline lookup yields CDR1 LNHDA and CDR2 SQIVND (reference sequence). The length of the CDR3 is 12 residues. The CDR3 reads CASSTGTSEQYF. The CDR3 DNA is TGTGCCAGTAGTACCGGGACGAGCGAGCAGTACTTC.

V usage is TRBV5-1 and J usage is TRBJ1-3, with TRBD1 identical over 7 bases. The CDR3 totals 15 residues. Germline values: CDR1 SGHRS, CDR2 YFSETQ. Trimming removed 3 bases from V and 2 bases from J; junction bases left unmatched: 5. The CDR3 loop is CASSSTTGTGNTIYF. In nucleotides, the CDR3 is TGCGCCAGCAGCTCCACGACAGGGACTGGAAACACCATATATTTT.

This rearrangement joins TRBV14 to TRBJ2-1; D perhaps matches TRBD1 (5 bases). The V and J ends lost 4 bases and 8 bases respectively, with 12 bases between them. Germline CDR1 reads SGHDN; CDR2 reads FVKESK. The CDR3 totals 13 residues. In DNA form, the CDR3 reads TGTGCCAGCAGCCTCGGAACAGGTTATGAGCAGTTCTTC. Encoded protein: CASSLGTGYEQFF.